The T cell receptor beta chain described here comes from a study of cytomegalovirus exposure and HLA in healthy donors. As for the study in general: Around 80 million unique TCR sequences came from HLA-typed donors in an early release. Overall study findings and caveats: When a later analysis was performed, an Asian-associated ancestry cluster reportedly had fewer N-insertions than the approximately 600-donor mean.

Looked up from germline, CDR1 is MGHDK and CDR2 is SYGVNS. The V end lost 1 base, the J end lost 11 bases, and 8 bases lay between the germline ends. This CDR3 has 11 residues. Nominal health characterized the donors when sampled, though unrecorded immune exposures were likely. About this clone itself: Its antigen is currently unknown.

Researchers ran the PCR with 60 Vbeta and 13 Jbeta primers. The method was immunoSEQ multiplex PCR; TCRdb's version includes in-frame clones alone and lacks a portion of them. The sample lists 210,000 or so clones, over 65% seen once, with around 15% in the top ten. The receptor was derived from a middle-aged man in good health and CMV-seronegative. The V call is TRBV25-1, the J call TRBJ2-5, with a tentative D call TRBD2 (6 bases). The sample comprised PBMCs. Here the CDR3 DNA reads TGTGCCAGCAGTGAATGGGGGGAGCAGTACTTC. Translated: CASSEWGEQYF.